This paragraph reports one T cell receptor beta chain. Its antigen remains unknown. Hyperthyroidism had been newly diagnosed in patients aged 18 to 65, and its duration was under 2 months. Before ophthalmopathy appeared, progressors gave blood at initial hyperthyroidism diagnosis. This entry is derived from a study of T cells in Graves' hyperthyroidism and ophthalmopathy. Study-wide results and caveats: Blood also showed most of the thyroid clonotypes that were expanded above 0.001.

Germline V gene data show CDR1 as LNHDA and CDR2 as SQIVND (reference sequence). The V gene end was trimmed by 0 bases and the J gene end by 0 bases; junction bases not matched to a gene: 11. CDR3 length: 21 amino acids. From RNA transcripts, TCR beta CDR3 regions were amplified. During a first-round RT-PCR of the TCR CDR3, the HTBI primer set was used. MiXCR, applied by TCRdb to the multiplex PCR reads, yields one record per CDR3 protein. There are a few hundred thousand distinct CDR3 sequences in the sample; approximately 14% occur only once, and around a quarter lies in the top ten. The chain is built from TRBV19 and TRBJ2-1; 13 positions agree with TRBD2. This sequence originates from a woman aged 18 to 35 with Graves' hyperthyroidism that later progressed to Graves' ophthalmopathy. Sequenced input: blood. CDR3 loop: CASSIEGLAGALIGSYNEQFF. CDR3 bases: TGTGCCAGTAGTATAGAAGGACTAGCGGGAGCATTGATAGGCTCCTACAATGAGCAGTTCTTC.